A single sample gave rise to the 26 T cell receptor beta chains below, sequenced in a study of blood T cell repertoires in COVID-19. Profiling relied on immunoSEQ multiplex PCR, and the TCRdb table lists in-frame clones only, not all of them. The profile shows roughly 230,000 clones, 65% to 85% of them singletons. Sequencing input: peripheral blood. Receptor source: a man aged 35 to 55 with acute or convalescent COVID-19.

The chain links TRBV5-1 to TRBJ2-1; 9 bases agree with TRBD2. CDR3 size: 14 residues. CDR1 and CDR2 from the germline V gene are SGHRS and YFSETQ. V trimming: 5 bases; J trimming: 6 bases; junction bases outside the gene matches: 6. This chain's CDR3 is CASRRLAEGNEQFF. CDR3 nucleotides: TGCGCCAGCAGGAGACTAGCGGAAGGCAATGAGCAGTTCTTC.

The chain combines TRBV6-5 with TRBJ2-1; no clear D. Germline V gives CDR1 MNHEY, CDR2 SVGAGI. The germline V and J ends were trimmed by 0 bases and 3 bases, with 9 bases remaining between them. CDR3 length: 15 amino acids. CDR3 sequence (DNA): TGTGCCAGCAGTTACTCGGAGAAGGTCTACAATGAGCAGTTCTTC. The encoded protein is CASSYSEKVYNEQFF.

This rearrangement joins TRBV5-1 to TRBJ1-2; D gene uncertain. The germline V gene encodes CDR1 SGHRS and CDR2 YFSETQ. This CDR3 has 12 residues. V dropped 2 bases and J dropped 7 bases, with 9 bases sitting between them. Written as DNA, the CDR3 is TGCGCCAGCAGCTTCGACACCGGTGGCTACACCTTC. It codes for CASSFDTGGYTF. Combining the CDR3 with reference TRBV5-1 and TRBJ1-2 gives the whole variable domain KAGVTQTPRYLIKTRGQQVTLSCSPISGHRSVSWYQQTPGQGLQFLFEYFSETQRNKGNFPGRFSGRQFSNSRSEMNVSTLELGDSALYLCASSFDTGGYTFGSGTRLTVV.

The V gene is TRBV5-1, the J gene TRBJ2-5; D is possibly TRBD1 (6 bases). Germline CDR1 and CDR2: SGHRS and YFSETQ. CDR3 length: 15 amino acids. V shed 4 bases and J shed 4 bases, with 17 bases lying between them. Here the CDR3 DNA reads TGCGCCAGCAGCGCCGAGGGGTTACAGGGAGAGACCCAGTACTTC. This gives the protein CASSAEGLQGETQYF.

The rearrangement uses TRBV7-9 and TRBJ1-5, with a tentative D call TRBD1 (6 bases). The CDR3 spans 12 residues. The V gene's germline CDR1 is SEHNR and CDR2 FQNEAQ (reference sequence). V lost 2 bases and J 9 bases, leaving 8 bases between the germline ends. The CDR3 region has the DNA TGTGCCAGCAGCTTAACAGGGAGGCCCCAGCATTTT. Its translation: CASSLTGRPQHF.

The V gene is TRBV19, the J gene TRBJ1-1; perhaps TRBD1 as D (6 bases). This CDR3 is 12 amino acids long. Germline V gene sequence: CDR1 LNHDA, CDR2 SQIVND (reference sequence). Trimming removed 8 bases at V and 1 base at J, with 8 bases between. CDR3 coding DNA: TGTGCCAGTGGGACAAGGAACACTGAAGCTTTCTTT. Amino acids: CASGTRNTEAFF.

V is TRBV2 and J is TRBJ1-1; a weak D match, TRBD1 (6 bases). V was pared by 4 bases and J by 3 bases, with 12 bases between. Germline CDR1 and CDR2: SNHLY and FYNNEI. This CDR3 contains 14 residues. The CDR3 DNA reads TGTGCCAGCAGTGTTCAGGGGACGGACACTGAAGCTTTCTTT. Translation: CASSVQGTDTEAFF.

This chain joins TRBV6-5 and TRBJ2-1; D unresolved. Germline values: CDR1 MNHEY, CDR2 SVGAGI. The V end was cut by 6 bases, the J end by 1 base, with 13 bases between. The length of the CDR3 is 15 residues. The CDR3 bases are TGTGCCAGCAGCCCCACGTGGCAATCCTACAATGAGCAGTTCTTC. Its translation is CASSPTWQSYNEQFF.

The chain couples TRBV30 to TRBJ2-7; TRBD2 matches 7 bases. CDR3 length: 16 amino acids. J lost 0 bases, V lost 7 bases, and 15 bases had no gene match. The germline gives CDR1 GTSNPN, CDR2 SVGIG (reference sequence). The CDR3 bases are TGTGCCTTCGCGCCACCCCCCGGGACTATCTCCTACGAGCAGTACTTC. This codes for CAFAPPPGTISYEQYF.

The chain carries TRBV5-1 and TRBJ2-3; TRBD2 aligns across 7 bases. The ends lost 4 bases at V and 1 base at J; junction bases unmatched: 6. Germline V gene data show CDR1 as SGHRS and CDR2 as YFSETQ. CDR3 length: 15 residues. The CDR3 DNA reads as TGCGCCAGCAGCGGGCTAGCGGAAGGCACAGATACGCAGTATTTT. Translation: CASSGLAEGTDTQYF.

This clone was recorded only once. This rearrangement joins TRBV7-9 to TRBJ1-4; D remains unclear. The CDR3 length is 16 residues. The V end was cut by 1 base, the J end by 5 bases, with 14 bases between. Germline loops: CDR1 SEHNR, CDR2 FQNEAQ (reference sequence). The CDR3 sequence: CASSLDENKRNEKLFF. The CDR3 DNA sequence: TGTGCCAGCAGCTTAGATGAGAACAAGAGGAATGAAAAACTGTTTTTT.

This chain's CDR3 is CASSYLQGAGYTF. The CDR3 DNA is TGTGCCAGCAGTTACTTACAGGGAGCTGGCTACACCTTC. The chain combines TRBV6-2 or TRBV6-3 with TRBJ1-2; the D gene is possibly TRBD1 (6 bases). The CDR3 spans 13 residues. Trimming took off 1 base at V and 7 bases at J, with 10 bases between the two ends. Per germline, CDR1 MNHEY and CDR2 SVGEGT.

This clone came up once. The chain carries TRBV5-1 and TRBJ1-1, with TRBD1 identical over 8 bases. With 4 bases clipped from V and 5 bases from J, the junction kept 7 bases outside the gene matches. CDR3 length: 14 residues. Germline CDR1 reads SGHRS; CDR2 reads YFSETQ. The CDR3 DNA is TGCGCCAGCAGCCCCCGACAGGGGCGGACTGAAGCTTTCTTT. Protein product: CASSPRQGRTEAFF.

The V and J genes are TRBV5-6 and TRBJ2-3; 8 bases line up with TRBD1. The CDR3 extends over 16 amino acids. Trimming removed 3 bases from V and 2 bases from J; junction bases left unmatched: 8. In germline, CDR1 is SGHDT, CDR2 YYEEEE. The CDR3 spells CASSSYRDRFTDTQYF. In DNA form, the CDR3 reads TGTGCCAGCAGCTCCTACCGGGACAGGTTCACAGATACGCAGTATTTT.

This clone was counted between two and nine times. The rearrangement joins TRBV13 to TRBJ1-2; the D is unclear. Trimming stripped 2 bases from V and 3 bases from J, with 7 bases between. The germline V gene has CDR1 PRHDT and CDR2 FYEKMQ (reference sequence). The CDR3 spans 13 residues. DNA of the CDR3: TGTGCCAGCAGCTTACCTCCTTACTATGGCTACACCTTC. It is translated as CASSLPPYYGYTF.

The rearrangement joins TRBV9 to TRBJ1-3; TRBD1 aligns across 9 bases. The ends lost 4 bases at V and 8 bases at J; junction bases unmatched: 7. This CDR3 has 14 amino acids. Germline V gene data show CDR1 as SGDLS and CDR2 as YYNGEE. The CDR3 coding sequence is TGTGCCAGCAGCCTCCTGACAGGGGGGGACACCATATATTTT. Its protein product is CASSLLTGGDTIYF.

The chain combines TRBV2 with TRBJ2-1, with 9 bases matching TRBD1. This CDR3 is 13 amino acids long. Germline V gene data show CDR1 as SNHLY and CDR2 as FYNNEI. Trimming took 4 bases from V and 9 from J; bases not matched to a gene: 4. The CDR3 loop is CASSGGTGTEQFF. The CDR3 DNA follows: TGTGCCAGCAGTGGAGGGACAGGGACTGAGCAGTTCTTC.

The chain uses TRBV10-1 and TRBJ2-7; D gene unclear. This CDR3 has 16 amino acids. Germline values: CDR1 WNHNN, CDR2 SYGVQD (reference sequence). V dropped 0 bases and J dropped 2 bases, with 14 bases sitting between them. This chain's CDR3 is CASSESISGAAYEQYF. The CDR3 DNA reads as TGCGCCAGCAGTGAGTCGATATCTGGCGCGGCCTACGAGCAGTACTTC.

The chain uses TRBV30 and TRBJ1-5, with 10 bases fitting TRBD1. V was clipped by 2 bases and J by 2 bases; unmatched bases: 3. The CDR3 has 15 residues. Germline V gives CDR1 GTSNPN, CDR2 SVGIG (reference sequence). The CDR3 sequence: CAWSRGTGGNQPQHF. The CDR3 DNA is TGTGCCTGGAGTAGGGGGACAGGGGGCAATCAGCCCCAGCATTTT. The variable domain in full, with the rest retrieved from reference TRBV30 and TRBJ1-5, is SQTIHQWPATLVQPVGSPLSLECTVEGTSNPNLYWYRQAAGRGLQLLFYSVGIGQISSEVPQNLSASRPQDRQFILSSKKLLLSDSGFYLCAWSRGTGGNQPQHFGDGTRLSIL.

The gene calls are TRBV7-9 and TRBJ1-1; TRBD1 matches at 9 bases. Germline trimming cut 5 bases from V and 0 bases from J; bases unmatched to any gene: 4. CDR1 is SEHNR and CDR2 is FQNEAQ in the germline V gene (reference sequence). The CDR3 totals 15 residues. This CDR3 reads CASSHGTGLNTEAFF. The CDR3 nucleotides read TGTGCCAGCAGCCACGGGACAGGGTTGAACACTGAAGCTTTCTTT.

The genes are TRBV18 and TRBJ2-2; a possible D gene is TRBD2 (6 bases). The CDR3 is 14 amino acids. With 6 bases removed from V and 8 bases from J, the gap between germline ends came to 16 bases. The V gene's germline CDR1 is KGHSH and CDR2 LQKENI. In DNA, the CDR3 is TGTGCCAGCTCGCCCGATCTAGCGTCTGGGGAGCTGTTTTTT. Translating gives CASSPDLASGELFF.

The chain recombines TRBV3-1 (or the pseudogene TRBV3-2) with TRBJ2-2; 11 nucleotides agree with TRBD2. J lost 1 base, V lost 1 base, and 2 bases had no gene match. The germline V gene encodes CDR1 LGHDT and CDR2 YNNKEL (reference sequence). This CDR3 has 17 residues. The CDR3 coding sequence is TGTGCCAGCAGCCAAGGGCTAGCGGGAGGGAACACCGGGGAGCTGTTTTTT. Translating it yields CASSQGLAGGNTGELFF.

V usage is TRBV5-1 and J usage is TRBJ1-4; 9 bases line up with TRBD1. CDR3 length: 14 amino acids. Germline loops: CDR1 SGHRS, CDR2 YFSETQ. Trimming removed 6 bases from V and 8 bases from J; junction bases left unmatched: 8. CDR3 bases: TGCGCCAGCATGGGGGACAGGGTCAACGAAAAACTGTTTTTT. Translated: CASMGDRVNEKLFF.

The chain has TRBV18 and TRBJ1-6; 7 nucleotides match TRBD1. CDR3 size: 14 residues. V was pared by 6 bases and J by 10 bases, with 9 bases of the junction left unmatched. Germline V lookup: CDR1 KGHSH, CDR2 LQKENI. The CDR3 protein is CASSRDPTGSPLHF. The CDR3 DNA is TGTGCCAGCTCTCGGGACCCGACAGGGTCACCCCTCCACTTT.

This rearrangement joins TRBV6-4 to TRBJ2-1; 9 bases are a match to TRBD2. Germline CDR1 reads MRHNA; CDR2 reads SNTAGT. CDR3 length: 14 amino acids. The V and J ends lost 6 bases and 3 bases, in that order; junction bases with no gene match: 3. The DNA for the CDR3 is TGTGCCAGCAGCCCTAGCGGGAACTACAATGAGCAGTTCTTC. Translating it yields CASSPSGNYNEQFF.

The rearrangement joins TRBV3-1 (or the pseudogene TRBV3-2) to TRBJ2-5; TRBD1 might be the D (6 bases). With 2 bases removed from V and 5 bases from J, the gap between germline ends came to 15 bases. Germline-derived CDR1 and CDR2 are LGHDT and YNNKEL (reference sequence). The CDR3 length is 15 residues. The CDR3 reads CASSQWQGRLETQYF. In DNA form, the CDR3 reads TGTGCCAGCAGCCAATGGCAGGGGCGCTTGGAGACCCAGTACTTC.